This TCR beta chain was sequenced during a study of blood T cell repertoires in COVID-19. Methods used by the authors: Amplification of reference gene primers provided the estimated nucleated cell counts. Clones were sequenced by immunoSEQ multiplex PCR, and TCRdb holds only the in-frame ones, with some missing. The DNA was the basis for D and trimming; V, J and clone size are from that table. The repertoire has approximately 170,000 clones, about 89% of them found once; the top ten carry about 3.5%. V shed 2 bases and J 5 bases; nucleotides not matched to a gene: 2. The germline CDR1 and CDR2 sequences are KGHSY and FQNENV. The CDR3 extends over 15 amino acids.

Specimen: peripheral blood. The receptor was isolated from a man in his 70s with acute or convalescent COVID-19. The J gene is TRBJ2-4, the V gene TRBV16; 11 positions agree with TRBD1. Here the CDR3 DNA reads TGTGCCAGCAGCCAAGTGGGACAGGGGGAAAACATTCAGTACTTC. Translated, it gives CASSQVGQGENIQYF.